This T cell receptor beta chain was identified in a study of early T cells in non-severe SARS-CoV-2 infection. At the level of the study: Sequencing input comprised bulk RNA from unsorted whole blood; chain pairing was not available. Study-wide points: Comparison of clonotypes with VDJdb favored anti-spike CD8 responses while missing private and CD4 specificities.

This CDR3 region has 13 residues. The junction had 9 bases not matched to a gene; V was cut back by 7 bases and J by 7 bases. Looked up from germline, CDR1 is MNHEY and CDR2 is SVGAGI. This clonotype has more than one count but fewer than ten. Its antigen is as yet unknown. Attachment of unique molecular identifiers to individual cDNA molecules was performed. TCRdb fed the 5' RACE reads into MiXCR, producing one record per CDR3 protein. This sample carries around 35,000 distinct CDR3 sequences, roughly 6.3% of them seen once, and the ten largest clones take roughly 6%. V usage is TRBV6-5 and J usage is TRBJ2-7; TRBD1 agrees at 8 bases. Sequenced: whole blood. The TCR originated in an adult who was a healthcare worker with PCR-confirmed SARS-CoV-2 infection or an uninfected control (not recorded which). The CDR3: CASNQDRVSEQYF. Written as DNA, the CDR3 is TGTGCCAGCAACCAGGACAGGGTTAGTGAGCAGTACTTC.